This TCR beta chain was obtained from a study of T cells in tumors after PD-1 blockade. Study-level information: No patient had prior checkpoint blockade, systemic immunosuppression, or radiotherapy within 4 weeks. During anti-PD-1 treatment, some patients continued daily vismodegib 150 mg.

Input was about 550 ng to 6,004 ng of genomic DNA from tumor or blood. General observations from the study: Roughly 40% of tumor TCR clonotypes were also found in blood.

A remark on this clone: No antigen is known for it.

This table comes from immunoSEQ multiplex PCR, and its TCRdb copy is limited to in-frame clones, with some not included. Counted here are some 20,000 clones, 78% occurring once; the ten biggest clones make up 26%. CDR1 and CDR2 (germline): SGHKS, YYEKEE (reference sequence). CDR3 length: 13 amino acids. V was trimmed by 0 bases and J by 8 bases, leaving 11 bases between them. This chain links TRBV5-5 with TRBJ2-5; possible D gene TRBD1, 5 bases. This receptor was identified in a human donor with basal cell carcinoma. Sequenced here: PBMCs, sampled before anti-PD-1 treatment. CDR3: CASSLENQGTQYF. The CDR3 coding sequence is TGTGCCAGCAGCTTGGAGAACCAGGGCACCCAGTACTTC.